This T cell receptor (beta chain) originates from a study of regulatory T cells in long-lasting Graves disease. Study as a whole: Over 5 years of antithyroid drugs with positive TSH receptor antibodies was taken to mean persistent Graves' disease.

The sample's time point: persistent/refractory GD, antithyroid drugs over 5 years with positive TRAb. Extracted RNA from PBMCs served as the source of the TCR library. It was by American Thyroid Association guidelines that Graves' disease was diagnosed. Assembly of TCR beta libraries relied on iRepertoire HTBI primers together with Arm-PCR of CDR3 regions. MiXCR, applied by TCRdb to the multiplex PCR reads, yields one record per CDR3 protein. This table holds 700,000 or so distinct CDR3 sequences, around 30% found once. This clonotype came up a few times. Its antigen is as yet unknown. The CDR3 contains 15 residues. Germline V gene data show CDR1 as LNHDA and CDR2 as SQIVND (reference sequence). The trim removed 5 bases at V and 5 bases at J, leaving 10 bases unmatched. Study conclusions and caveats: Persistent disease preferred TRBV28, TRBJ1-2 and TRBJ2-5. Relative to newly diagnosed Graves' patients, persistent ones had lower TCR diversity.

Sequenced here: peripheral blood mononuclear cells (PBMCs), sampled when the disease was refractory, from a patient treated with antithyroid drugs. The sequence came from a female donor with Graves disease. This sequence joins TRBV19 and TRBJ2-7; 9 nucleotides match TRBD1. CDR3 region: CASSRYGTGSDEQYF. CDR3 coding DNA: TGTGCCAGTAGTCGCTACGGGACAGGGAGTGACGAGCAGTACTTC.